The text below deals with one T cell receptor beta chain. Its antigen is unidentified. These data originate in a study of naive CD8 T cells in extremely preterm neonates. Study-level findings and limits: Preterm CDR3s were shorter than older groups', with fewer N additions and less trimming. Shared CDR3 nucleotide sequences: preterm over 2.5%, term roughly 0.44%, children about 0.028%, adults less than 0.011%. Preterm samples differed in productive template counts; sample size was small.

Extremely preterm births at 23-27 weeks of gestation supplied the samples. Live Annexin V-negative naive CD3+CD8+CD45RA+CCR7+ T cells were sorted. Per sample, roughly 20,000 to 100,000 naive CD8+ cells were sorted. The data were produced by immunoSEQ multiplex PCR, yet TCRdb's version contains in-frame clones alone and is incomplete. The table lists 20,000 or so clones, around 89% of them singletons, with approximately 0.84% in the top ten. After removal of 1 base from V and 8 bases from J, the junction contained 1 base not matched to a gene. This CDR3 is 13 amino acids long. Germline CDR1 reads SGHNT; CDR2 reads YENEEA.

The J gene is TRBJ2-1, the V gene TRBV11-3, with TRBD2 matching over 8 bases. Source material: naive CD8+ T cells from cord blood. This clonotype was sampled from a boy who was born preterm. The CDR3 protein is CASSLAGGHEQFF. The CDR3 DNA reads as TGTGCCAGCAGCTTAGCGGGGGGGCATGAGCAGTTCTTC.